The clone carrying this TCR beta chain came up once. CDR3 length: 15 residues. V lost 3 bases, J lost 6 bases, and 18 bases lay in between. Germline-derived CDR1 and CDR2 are MDHEN and SYDVKM. The data were obtained in a study of blood T cell repertoires in COVID-19. Profiled with immunoSEQ multiplex PCR; TCRdb holds only in-frame clones, not every one. The sample lists about 250,000 clones; roughly 82% were seen once. The chain uses TRBV28 and TRBJ2-7, with a possible D match to TRBD2 (6 bases). The TCR originated in an elderly woman with active or convalescent COVID-19. Specimen: peripheral blood. The CDR3 region is CASSLRDLETGEQYF. CDR3 nucleotides: TGTGCCAGCAGTTTGCGGGACCTCGAAACGGGCGAGCAGTACTTC.